This TCR beta chain emerged from a study of vaccination and CD4 T cells after COVID-19 (dated by TCRdb to the early 2020s). Study-level background: Six males and four females were included in the convalescent cohort, with two Hispanic individuals, seven Caucasians, two Asians and one multiracial person represented. Participants got two doses of the Pfizer-BioNTech BNT162b2 vaccine (n=8) or two doses of the Moderna mRNA-1273 vaccine (n=2). Post-COVID blood samples from convalescent patients were collected a median of around 100 days after diagnosis, with a range of about 30 to 170 days. The time from the second vaccine dose to post-vaccine blood sampling had a median of roughly 77 days and ranged from about 12 to 250 days. Culture stimuli were overlapping spike peptide pools from SARS-CoV-2 and from the common cold coronaviruses HCoV-NL63, HCoV-OC43 and HCoV-229E. Control cultures used a CEFX viral epitope pool as positive control, an HIV-1 Nef peptide pool as negative control, or no peptide. The spike-specific CD4+ TCR repertoire was compared before and after mRNA vaccination in approximately ten COVID-19 convalescent patients and a few infection-naive healthy vaccine recipients.

General findings and caveats noted by the study authors: Among convalescent patients, a median roughly 84% of the SARS-CoV-2-reactive clones seen after vaccination appeared only after vaccination, which suggests priming specific to the vaccine. Only a relatively small number of convalescent patients were included in the study, and early timepoints following natural infection were not analyzed. Of the vaccine-specific clones found in convalescent patients, nearly all (304 of 307) were mono-reactive for SARS-CoV-2 spike instead of being cross-reactive with common cold coronaviruses. Although the median number of SARS-CoV-2-reactive clonotypes went up from roughly 20 after infection to 35 to 40 after vaccination, the increase was not significant.

Concerning this clonotype: This clone's antigen is unknown. Per-nucleotide qualities are absent, and no much larger clonotype sits a single base away.

Libraries were built with PCR. TCR sequencing of DNA from cultured CD4+ T cells used the Oncomine TCR Beta short-read assay at the Johns Hopkins FTIC core. Genomic DNA was extracted from the cultured CD4+ T cells with the QIAamp micro DNA kit. Oncomine TCR Beta libraries from cultured CD4+ T cells were pooled using unique dual indexes and sequenced on an Illumina iSeq 100. As for the authors' bioinformatics: Non-productive sequences were removed, and CDR3s that did not start with C, did not end with F or W, or were shorter than 7 amino acids were discarded. The MANAFEST web application was used to identify antigen-specific clonotypes by comparing peptide-stimulated wells against reference wells and other culture wells. An FDR below 0.05, an odds ratio above 5, and a productive frequency above 0.1% in at least two of three replicate wells were required for clones to be considered positive. Clonotypes that were significantly expanded in both SARS-CoV-2 spike wells and at least one common cold coronavirus spike condition were defined as cross-reactive. Similarity between CDR3 sequences was evaluated in R version 3.6.1 using Levenshtein distances (stringdist) and unrooted phylogenetic trees (ape). TCRdb cleaned the public reads at Q25 with fastp, built clones with MiXCR and kept in-frame beta chains. Entries are consolidated by CDR3 protein sequence, retaining the most common genes and DNA. These V and J calls are TCRdb output, not the study's own analysis. For this sample the table gives under 30,000 distinct CDR3 sequences, of which approximately 67% were detected only once. The ten largest make up approximately 21% of the sample.

After removal of 1 base from V and 5 bases from J, the junction retains 11 bases not matched to a gene. The CDR3 runs 16 residues from the cysteine to the phenylalanine. The DNA shown is the 48-base CDR3, in frame from base 1. The CDR1 and CDR2 encoded by the germline V gene are SGHRS and YFSETQ. According to the study, the label for this sample's treatment or condition signals: approximately nine-day PBMC culture with coronavirus spike peptide pools or control peptides (ViraFEST assay). The ViraFEST assay, used in the study, expanded antigen-specific T cells with peptide pools and then identified the expanded clonotypes through TCR sequencing. Negative nucleocapsid antibody tests before and after vaccination confirmed that the healthy vaccine recipients had no prior SARS-CoV-2 infection. More than 1.5 million PBMCs per well were cultured in IMDM with approximately 5.5% human AB serum and around 10 IU/ml IL-2, plus 10 ug/ml peptide pools. On days 3 and 7, half of the culture medium was replaced with fresh IL-2-containing medium. Once the cells had been in culture for around 10 days, the EasySep CD4+ T cell isolation kit was used to isolate CD4+ T cells by negative selection. Ficoll-Paque Plus gradient centrifugation was used to isolate PBMCs from whole blood, and the isolated PBMCs were then either used fresh or cryopreserved at -140C. Each culture condition was generally run in triplicate wells.

Sequencing used CD4+ T cells from blood, cultured in vitro, obtained after SARS-CoV-2 vaccination. This sequence originates from a human donor who received a COVID-19 vaccine. The rearrangement combines TRBV5-1 with TRBJ2-5, and 7 bases in between align with TRBD2. The DNA sequence is TGCGCCAGCAGCTTGAGGGTCAGCCTGGGGGGGGAGACCCAGTACTTC. Translated, it gives CASSLRVSLGGETQYF.